This entry concerns a single T cell receptor beta chain. Antigen unknown. The sample is drawn from a study of PD-L1 blockade in urothelial cancer. Across the whole study: Blood analysis occurred 3 weeks (second dose) and 6 weeks after treatment start.

Study observations and caveats: Durable-benefit patients had greater expansion of tumor-associated blood clones at 3 weeks.

Time point indicated: pretreatment peripheral blood. The CDR3 covers 14 residues. The germline V and J ends were trimmed by 2 bases and 2 bases, with 10 bases remaining between them. The germline CDR1 and CDR2 sequences are GTSNPN and SVGIG (reference sequence). TCRdb's copy holds only in-frame clones and misses some; the assay was immunoSEQ multiplex PCR. The sample shows 40,000 to 55,000 clones, 85% to 90% of them seen only once. Sequenced material: PBMCs, taken around atezolizumab (anti-PD-L1) treatment. The receptor's source is a man between 60 and 75 years old with urothelial cancer. The chain recombines TRBV30 with TRBJ1-5; possibly TRBD1 for D (6 bases). CDR3 sequence reads: CAWSTGIGNQPQHF. As DNA, the CDR3 is TGTGCCTGGAGTACAGGGATCGGCAATCAGCCCCAGCATTTT.